This TCR beta chain appears in the sequencing data of a study of blood T cell repertoires in COVID-19. Study-wide context: COVID-19 samples collected from the United States, Italy and Spain covered acute and convalescent phases. T cells, B-cell-depleted T cells, or PBMCs provided the cDNA or gDNA that served as material.

Original handling: From reference gene primer amplification, estimates of nucleated cell counts were derived. The table came from immunoSEQ multiplex PCR; TCRdb's copy has only in-frame clones and leaves some out. Clonal size and the V and J genes are those of that table, whereas D and trimming came from the DNA. The sample contains more than 65,000 clones, about 90% of which appear only once. This CDR3 contains 16 residues. Trimming removed 5 bases from V and 4 bases from J, with 20 bases in between. Germline V lookup: CDR1 SGHAT, CDR2 FQNNGV. The rearrangement uses TRBV11-2 and TRBJ1-2; TRBD1 is a possible D gene (5 bases). The sequence was collected from a human donor in a cohort sampled during active COVID-19. Sequencing used peripheral blood. The CDR3 region is CASSQIRAYRLYGYTF. Here the CDR3 DNA reads TGTGCCAGCAGCCAAATTCGCGCATACAGGCTCTATGGCTACACCTTC.